This passage covers 4 T cell receptor beta chains from one sample sequenced in a study of OX40 agonist ivuxolimab in advanced cancers. Libraries were built with the immunoSEQ multiplex PCR assay. TCRdb carries this immuneACCESS record with in-frame sequences only. Its versions omit some clonotypes, under half of them owing to an unresolved V gene in the studies checked, with the rest unexplained. The sample has about 92,000 clones on record, roughly nine tenths of them singletons. Approximately 0.32% of the sample rests with the top ten. The starting material was CD4+ or CD8+ T cells sorted from blood, obtained in a trial of the OX40 agonist ivuxolimab. All receptors derive from an adult with an advanced solid tumor such as melanoma, head and neck, liver or kidney cancer.

The V and J genes are TRBV7-9 and TRBJ2-3; D remains unclear. CDR3 length: 13 residues. Deletions cut 0 bases from V and 1 base from J, with 2 bases between. The germline CDR1 and CDR2 sequences are SEHNR and FQNEAQ (reference sequence). The CDR3 protein is CASSLARTDTQYF. The CDR3 bases are TGTGCCAGCAGCTTAGCACGCACAGATACGCAGTATTTT. Full variable domain (remainder filled in from reference TRBV7-9 and TRBJ2-3): DTGVSQNPRHKITKRGQNVTFRCDPISEHNRLYWYRQTLGQGPEFLTYFQNEAQLEKSRLLSDRFSAERPKGSFSTLEIQRTEQGDSAMYLCASSLARTDTQYFGPGTRLTVL.

This chain joins TRBV7-6 and TRBJ2-1, with 11 nucleotides matching TRBD1. Per the germline V gene, CDR1 is SGHVS and CDR2 is FNYEAQ. The V gene end was trimmed by 3 bases and the J gene end by 8 bases; junction bases not matched to a gene: 27. This CDR3 contains 22 residues. The chain's CDR3 is CASSLVSRLYLTPRDRGDEQFF. The CDR3 DNA follows: TGTGCCAGCAGCTTGGTATCGCGGCTGTATCTCACCCCCCGGGACAGGGGGGATGAGCAGTTCTTC.

The chain recombines TRBV27 with TRBJ2-2; weak D call: TRBD1 (6 bases). The CDR3 loop spans 17 amino acids. V was trimmed by 2 bases and J by 0 bases, leaving 13 bases between them. The germline CDR1 and CDR2 sequences are MNHEY and SMNVEV (reference sequence). CDR3 in amino acids: CASSLPWGQTNTGELFF. CDR3 coding DNA: TGTGCCAGCAGTTTACCTTGGGGGCAAACGAACACCGGGGAGCTGTTTTTT.

This clone has just one count. The rearrangement links TRBV27 to TRBJ2-7; 11 positions agree with TRBD2. The CDR3 is 15 amino acids. CDR1 MNHEY and CDR2 SMNVEV come from the germline V gene (reference sequence). With 6 bases clipped from V and 2 bases from J, the junction kept 6 bases outside the gene matches. CDR3 bases: TGTGCCAGCAGGGAAACGGGACTAGCGGCCTACGAGCAGTACTTC. Protein product: CASRETGLAAYEQYF.